Below, one T cell receptor beta chain is given with its context. Noted time point: after neoadjuvant nivolumab, at surgical resection. The data belong to a study of neoadjuvant anti-PD-1 for oral cavity cancer. CDR1 SGDLS and CDR2 YYNGEE come from the germline V gene. CDR3 size: 15 residues. The junction had 8 bases not matched to a gene; V was cut back by 3 bases and J by 8 bases. Sequenced by immunoSEQ multiplex PCR; TCRdb stores in-frame clones only, minus some. The sample holds just under 70,000 clones, 70% to 90% seen once. This receptor was taken from a person aged 35 to 85 with oral cavity squamous cell carcinoma. The gene calls are TRBV9 and TRBJ2-1; 10 nucleotides align to TRBD2. This material consisted of PBMCs, taken after nivolumab (anti-PD-1) treatment. CDR3 sequence reads: CASSAPGTSVDEQFF. For the CDR3, the DNA is TGTGCCAGCAGCGCCCCCGGGACTAGCGTAGATGAGCAGTTCTTC.